This TCR beta chain was captured by sequencing in a study of tumor-infiltrating lymphocytes in primary liver carcinoma. Study observations and caveats: Tumor tissue displayed a significantly greater top-250-clone fraction than blood (p = 0.039).

Co-extracted RNA and DNA came from 20-30 mg of unsorted bulk tissue. The germline gives CDR1 SEHNR, CDR2 FQNEAQ (reference sequence). The CDR3 is 16 residues long. With respect to this clonotype: Its antigen is unknown. Germline is not matched at one junction end, which may reflect a read error.

The authors made TCR beta cDNA from approximately 490 ng total RNA with a constant-region primer. Construction of TCR beta libraries relied on three successive nested multiplex PCR rounds employing slightly modified ARM-PCR. Rounds one and two of PCR, each of around 9 cycles, were primed with TRBV1-TRBV30 forward primers and a C-beta reverse primer. In TCRdb, the multiplex PCR reads were re-called with MiXCR into one record per CDR3 protein. The sample includes about 120,000 distinct CDR3 sequences, 65% to 75% of them seen just once. Sequencing was done on a sample of tumor-adjacent normal liver tissue. The clonotype was recovered from a woman aged 60-70 years with primary liver carcinoma and hepatitis B virus infection. This rearrangement joins TRBV7-9 to TRBJ2-7, with TRBD2 matching 10 bases. The CDR3 here is CAGSLPSGSISHEQYF. The CDR3 bases are TGTGCCGGCAGCTTACCTAGCGGGAGTATCTCCCACGAGCAGTACTTC.